This T cell receptor beta chain was obtained from a study of human T cells and chemical hapten exposure. TCRdb analysed the RACE reads with MiXCR anew, one entry per CDR3 protein. The table lists 95,000 or so distinct CDR3 sequences, 11% of them singletons, with about 3% in the top ten. Looked up from germline, CDR1 is MDHEN and CDR2 is SYDVKM. The CDR3 sequence is 13 residues long. With V trimmed by 5 bases and J by 7 bases, 8 bases remained unmatched. Time point in this sample: patch test 2, 6 weeks after DPC sensitization. The treatment is: therapeutic diphenylcyclopropenone sensitization with weekly scalp DPC.

The sequencing used whole blood, collected in connection with sensitization to the hapten diphenylcyclopropenone (DPC). This chain connects TRBV28 to TRBJ2-7; the match to TRBD2 covers 7 bases. The receptor was derived from a middle-aged woman with alopecia areata. Some clones in this sample may be carry-over from other donors' samples. In nucleotides, the CDR3 is TGTGCCAGCAGTATACGAACTAGCGCTGAGCAGTACTTC. Protein product: CASSIRTSAEQYF.